This TCR beta chain derives from a study of T-cell reconstitution after alpha-beta-depleted transplantation in children. Study outcomes and limitations: At the one-year point after transplant, T-cell counts and TCRbeta diversity were found to come mostly from T cells that had been newly produced. Expanded graft clones, several hundred of them, were reportedly the source of alpha-beta T cells about two months after transplant.

CDR1 is MDHEN, CDR2 SYDVKM, per germline. The V gene lost 4 bases and the J gene lost 1 base, with 13 bases spanning the gap. This CDR3 has 15 residues. Note on this clonotype: Its target is unknown.

Unique molecular identifiers were built into the TCRbeta library. A single record per CDR3 protein comes from TCRdb applying MiXCR to the PCR reads. The sample includes roughly 74,000 distinct CDR3 sequences, 15% to 20% seen only once; the top ten take roughly half. This specimen consisted of PBMCs, mostly from graft donor cells, obtained 360 days after TCRalphabeta/CD19-depleted stem cell transplant. The genes are TRBV28 and TRBJ1-1, with D tentatively TRBD1 (5 bases). This TCR was recovered from a male patient aged 2 to 10 who had a stem cell transplant for acute lymphoblastic leukemia, so the T cells may come from the graft donor. The CDR3 here is CASSSSGTANTEAFF. The CDR3 DNA is TGTGCCAGCAGTTCCTCCGGGACGGCGAACACTGAAGCTTTCTTT.